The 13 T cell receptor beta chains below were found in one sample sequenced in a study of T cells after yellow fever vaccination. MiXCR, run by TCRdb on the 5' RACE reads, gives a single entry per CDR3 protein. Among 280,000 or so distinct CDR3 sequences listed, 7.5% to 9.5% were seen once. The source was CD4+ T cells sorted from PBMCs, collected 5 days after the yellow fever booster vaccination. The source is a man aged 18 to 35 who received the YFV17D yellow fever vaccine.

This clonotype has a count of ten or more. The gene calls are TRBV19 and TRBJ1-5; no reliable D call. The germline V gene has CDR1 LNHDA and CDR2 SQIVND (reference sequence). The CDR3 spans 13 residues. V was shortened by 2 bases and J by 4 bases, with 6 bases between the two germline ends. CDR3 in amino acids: CASSILGNQPQHF. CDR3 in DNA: TGTGCCAGTAGTATACTAGGGAATCAGCCCCAGCATTTT.

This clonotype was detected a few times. This chain's CDR3 is CASSGGREDTEAFF. CDR3 nucleotide sequence: TGTGCCAGCAGCGGAGGTAGGGAGGACACTGAAGCTTTCTTT. This rearrangement joins TRBV7-3 to TRBJ1-1; D gene unclear. The CDR3 is 14 amino acids. V lost 5 bases, J lost 3 bases, and 13 bases lay in between. Germline lookup yields CDR1 SGHTA and CDR2 FQGTGA.

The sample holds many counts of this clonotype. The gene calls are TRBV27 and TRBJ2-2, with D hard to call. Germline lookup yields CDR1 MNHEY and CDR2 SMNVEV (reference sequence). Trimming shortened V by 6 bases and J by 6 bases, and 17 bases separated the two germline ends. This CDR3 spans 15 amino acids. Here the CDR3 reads CASRPRAARAGELFF. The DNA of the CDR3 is TGTGCCAGCAGGCCTCGGGCGGCCCGGGCCGGGGAGCTGTTTTTT.

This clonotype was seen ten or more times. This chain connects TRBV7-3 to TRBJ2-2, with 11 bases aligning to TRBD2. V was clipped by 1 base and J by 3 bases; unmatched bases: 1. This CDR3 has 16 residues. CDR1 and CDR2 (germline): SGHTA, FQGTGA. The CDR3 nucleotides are TGTGCCAGCAGCTTAATAGCGGGGGGGGACACCGGGGAGCTGTTTTTT. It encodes CASSLIAGGDTGELFF.

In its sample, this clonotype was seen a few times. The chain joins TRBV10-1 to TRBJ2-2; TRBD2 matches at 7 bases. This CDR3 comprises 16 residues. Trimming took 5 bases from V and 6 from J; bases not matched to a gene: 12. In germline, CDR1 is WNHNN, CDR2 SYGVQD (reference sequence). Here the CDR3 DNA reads TGCGCCAGCAGTAGGAGGCGGGGGATCGGGGCCGGGGAGCTGTTTTTT. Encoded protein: CASSRRRGIGAGELFF.

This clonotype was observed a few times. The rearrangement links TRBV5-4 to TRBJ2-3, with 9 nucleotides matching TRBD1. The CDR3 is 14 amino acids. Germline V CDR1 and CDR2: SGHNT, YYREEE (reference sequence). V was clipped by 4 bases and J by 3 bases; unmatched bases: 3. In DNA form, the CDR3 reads TGTGCCAGCAGCGGACAGGGGTTAACAGATACGCAGTATTTT. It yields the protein CASSGQGLTDTQYF.

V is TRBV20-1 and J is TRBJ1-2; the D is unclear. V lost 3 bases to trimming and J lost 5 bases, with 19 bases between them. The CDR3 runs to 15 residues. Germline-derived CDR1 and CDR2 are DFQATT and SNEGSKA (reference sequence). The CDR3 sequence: CSARPGIAGPYGYTF. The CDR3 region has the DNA TGCAGTGCTAGGCCCGGGATTGCCGGGCCTTATGGCTACACCTTC.

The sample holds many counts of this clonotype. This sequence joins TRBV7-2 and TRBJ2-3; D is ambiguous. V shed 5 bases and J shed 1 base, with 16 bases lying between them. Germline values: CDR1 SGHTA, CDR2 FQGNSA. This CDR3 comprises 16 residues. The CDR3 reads CASSPGHTSGTDTQYF. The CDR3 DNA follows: TGTGCCAGCAGCCCTGGGCATACCTCTGGCACAGATACGCAGTATTTT.

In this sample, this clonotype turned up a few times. The CDR3 bases are TGCGCCAGCAGCCAAGATAGGATCGTTTTGTATAATTCACCCCTCCACTTT. This gives the protein CASSQDRIVLYNSPLHF. This chain links TRBV4-1 with TRBJ1-6; the D is unclear. Per germline, CDR1 MGHRA and CDR2 YSYEKL. CDR3 length equals 17 residues. V dropped 0 bases and J dropped 4 bases, with 13 bases sitting between them.

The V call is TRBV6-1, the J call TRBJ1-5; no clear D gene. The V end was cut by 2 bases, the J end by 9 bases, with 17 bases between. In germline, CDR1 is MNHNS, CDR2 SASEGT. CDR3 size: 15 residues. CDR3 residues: CASSESHGGLAPQHF. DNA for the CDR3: TGTGCCAGCAGTGAATCCCATGGCGGTTTGGCGCCCCAGCATTTT.

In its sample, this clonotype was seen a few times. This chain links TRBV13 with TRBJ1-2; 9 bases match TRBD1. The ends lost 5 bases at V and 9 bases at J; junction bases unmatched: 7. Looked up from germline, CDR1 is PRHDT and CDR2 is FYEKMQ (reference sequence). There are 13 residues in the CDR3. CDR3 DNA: TGTGCCAGCAGCGAACAGGGGGCCCGTAGCTACACCTTC. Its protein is CASSEQGARSYTF. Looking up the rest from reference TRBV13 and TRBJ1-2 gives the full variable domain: AAGVIQSPRHLIKEKRETATLKCYPIPRHDTVYWYQQGPGQDPQFLISFYEKMQSDKGSIPDRFSAQQFSDYHSELNMSSLELGDSALYFCASSEQGARSYTFGSGTRLTVV.

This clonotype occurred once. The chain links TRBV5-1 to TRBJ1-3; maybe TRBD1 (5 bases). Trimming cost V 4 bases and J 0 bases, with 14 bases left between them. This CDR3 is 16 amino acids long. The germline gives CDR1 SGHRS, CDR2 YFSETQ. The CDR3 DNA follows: TGCGCCAGCAGCGGGGGGACGGTGGACTCTGGAAACACCATATATTTT. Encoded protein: CASSGGTVDSGNTIYF.

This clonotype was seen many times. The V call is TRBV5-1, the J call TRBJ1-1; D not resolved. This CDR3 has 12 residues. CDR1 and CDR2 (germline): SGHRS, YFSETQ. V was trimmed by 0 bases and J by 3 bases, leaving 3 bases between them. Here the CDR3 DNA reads TGCGCCAGCAGCTTGGTGGACACTGAAGCTTTCTTT. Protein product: CASSLVDTEAFF.